This T cell receptor beta chain emerged from a study of radiotherapy plus CTLA-4 blockade in lung cancer. Study results and caveats: Reports identified early blood T cell clone dynamics, with interferon-beta, as the best response predictor. Clones derived from tumor TCRs expanded in blood after radiotherapy plus ipilimumab.

Trimming stripped 3 bases from V and 2 bases from J, with 5 bases between. The CDR3 is 13 residues long. Germline V gene sequence: CDR1 SEHNR, CDR2 FQNEAQ (reference sequence). Sequenced by immunoSEQ multiplex PCR; TCRdb stores in-frame clones only, minus some. The sample consists of about 54,000 clones, roughly three quarters of them appearing once. This clone was picked up one time. Its antigen is undetermined. The sequences come from peripheral blood, collected from a patient treated with radiotherapy plus ipilimumab. The sequence was obtained from a human donor with non-small cell lung cancer who had a partial response to radiotherapy plus ipilimumab. The chain is built from TRBV7-9 and TRBJ1-5; no clear D gene. CDR3 bases: TGTGCCAGCAGCTTGTCCGGCAATCAGCCCCAGCATTTT. Its protein is CASSLSGNQPQHF. Complete variable domain (other parts from reference TRBV7-9 and TRBJ1-5): DTGVSQNPRHKITKRGQNVTFRCDPISEHNRLYWYRQTLGQGPEFLTYFQNEAQLEKSRLLSDRFSAERPKGSFSTLEIQRTEQGDSAMYLCASSLSGNQPQHFGDGTRLSIL.